One sample yielded the 26 T cell receptor beta chains listed below, sequenced in a study of cytomegalovirus exposure and HLA in healthy donors. Amplification used 60 Vbeta primers and 13 Jbeta primers. Assay used: immunoSEQ multiplex PCR; TCRdb lists only in-frame clones, some missing. Altogether approximately 160,000 clones are present, 80% to 85% being singletons, with the ten largest covering about 2%. Sequencing was performed on PBMCs. The receptors shown here come from a human donor in good health.

The CDR3 DNA is TGTGCCAGCAGCGTAGGGGCAGGTACCTACGAGCAGTACTTC. Its translation: CASSVGAGTYEQYF. The J gene is TRBJ2-7, the V gene TRBV9; D is uncertain. The germline V gene has CDR1 SGDLS and CDR2 YYNGEE. Trimming left V 0 bases short and J 2 bases short, with 9 bases between. CDR3 length equals 14 residues.

A single count supports this clone. This sequence joins TRBV25-1 and TRBJ2-1, with 8 bases fitting TRBD2. Germline values: CDR1 MGHDK, CDR2 SYGVNS. The junction had 6 bases not matched to a gene; V was cut back by 2 bases and J by 3 bases. This CDR3 region has 16 residues. In nucleotides, the CDR3 is TGTGCCAGCAGTGAAAATGACGGGGGGGTCTACAATGAGCAGTTCTTC. Residues: CASSENDGGVYNEQFF.

The chain combines TRBV6-1 with TRBJ1-4; TRBD1 might be the D (5 bases). This CDR3 has 15 residues. Germline CDR1 is MNHNS and CDR2 is SASEGT. The germline V and J ends were trimmed by 7 bases and 8 bases, with 20 bases remaining between them. This chain's CDR3 is CASTPGGGGREKLFF. CDR3 coding DNA: TGTGCCAGCACCCCCGGTGGGGGGGGACGGGAAAAACTGTTTTTT.

This chain connects TRBV11-2 to TRBJ2-1; D not certain. This CDR3 has 13 amino acids. The germline gives CDR1 SGHAT, CDR2 FQNNGV. Deletions cut 1 base from V and 5 bases from J, with 6 bases between. This CDR3 is CASSLAGNNEQFF. In DNA form, the CDR3 reads TGTGCCAGCAGCTTAGCGGGTAACAATGAGCAGTTCTTC.

J is TRBJ1-2 and V is TRBV5-1; D possibly corresponds to TRBD1 (6 bases). CDR1 SGHRS and CDR2 YFSETQ come from the germline V gene. This CDR3 spans 14 amino acids. V lost 4 bases and J 4 bases, leaving 14 bases between the germline ends. CDR3 nucleotide sequence: TGCGCCAGCAGCAACGATACAGGGCTCTATGGCTACACCTTC. This translates into CASSNDTGLYGYTF.

V and J are TRBV4-3 and TRBJ2-2; D is unclear. There are 13 residues in the CDR3. Trimming left V 0 bases short and J 6 bases short, with 5 bases between. Germline V CDR1 and CDR2: LGHNA, YSLEER. Written as DNA, the CDR3 is TGCGCCAGCAGCCAAGATTCATCCGGGGAGCTGTTTTTT. Translating gives CASSQDSSGELFF.

The table lists this clone with a few counts. Mismatch with germline at one junction end may stem from a read error. The J gene is TRBJ2-7, the V gene TRBV7-7; 8 bases line up with TRBD2. The germline V gene has CDR1 SSHAT and CDR2 FNYEAQ (reference sequence). This CDR3 has 14 residues. The DNA of the CDR3 is TGTGCTAGCAGCTGGGGGGCGGGGGGACGCGAGCAGTACTTC. Residues: CASSWGAGGREQYF.

V and J are TRBV11-2 and TRBJ2-7; 7 nucleotides line up with TRBD2. After removal of 2 bases from V and 4 bases from J, the junction contained 5 bases not matched to a gene. This CDR3 region has 14 residues. Germline V CDR1 and CDR2: SGHAT, FQNNGV. The DNA for the CDR3 is TGTGCCAGCAGCTTACTCCAGGGAGGGTACGAGCAGTACTTC. It codes for CASSLLQGGYEQYF.

This clone was observed a single time. J is TRBJ2-7 and V is TRBV5-6; 7 bases agree with TRBD2. CDR3 length: 15 residues. The germline V gene has CDR1 SGHDT and CDR2 YYEEEE. After removal of 7 bases from V and 1 base from J, the junction contained 11 bases not matched to a gene. CDR3 nucleotide sequence: TGTGCCAGCGCTGGGGGGAGGGAGGTTTCCTACGAGCAGTACTTC. Its translation: CASAGGREVSYEQYF.

This chain links TRBV14 with TRBJ1-2; 8 nucleotides align to TRBD1. Germline-derived CDR1 and CDR2 are SGHDN and FVKESK. This CDR3 is 14 amino acids long. The trim removed 4 bases at V and 8 bases at J, leaving 9 bases unmatched. The CDR3 bases are TGTGCCAGCAGCCCCCGGACAGGGACTGGCGGCTACACCTTC. This translates into CASSPRTGTGGYTF.

To note about this clone: Distinct nucleotide sequences in the sample also encode this CDR3. This chain joins TRBV4-3 and TRBJ1-3, with 7 bases that match TRBD1. The CDR3 has 14 amino acids. After removal of 3 bases from V and 2 bases from J, the junction contained 1 base not matched to a gene. Germline CDR1 LGHNA, CDR2 YSLEER. CDR3 sequence reads: CASSQQGAGNTIYF. The CDR3, as DNA: TGCGCCAGCAGCCAGCAGGGGGCTGGAAACACCATATATTTT.

To note about this clone: This specimen includes other DNA sequences encoding the same CDR3. This rearrangement joins TRBV9 to TRBJ2-2; 7 positions agree with TRBD2. The germline V gene has CDR1 SGDLS and CDR2 YYNGEE. This CDR3 has 15 residues. The V gene end was trimmed by 0 bases and the J gene end by 1 base; junction bases not matched to a gene: 0. The CDR3 DNA sequence: TGTGCCAGCAGCGTAGGCGGGGGGAACACCGGGGAGCTGTTTTTT. This codes for CASSVGGGNTGELFF.

This chain connects TRBV13 to TRBJ2-7; 8 bases align to TRBD1. Trimming removed 6 bases from V and 7 bases from J; junction bases left unmatched: 8. The CDR3 has 13 amino acids. In germline, CDR1 is PRHDT, CDR2 FYEKMQ (reference sequence). This CDR3 reads CASRKQGGQEQYF. The CDR3 DNA follows: TGTGCCAGCAGAAAACAGGGGGGCCAGGAGCAGTACTTC.

This sequence joins TRBV19 and TRBJ2-7; D may be TRBD2 (5 bases). V lost 3 bases to trimming and J lost 4 bases, with 13 bases between them. Germline V CDR1 and CDR2: LNHDA, SQIVND (reference sequence). This CDR3 has 14 amino acids. The CDR3 nucleotides read TGTGCCAGTAGTATGGCCGGGATGGCATACGAGCAGTACTTC. Protein product: CASSMAGMAYEQYF.

In this sample, this clone turned up a few times. This rearrangement joins TRBV7-7 to TRBJ2-5; TRBD2 matches 11 bases. J lost 4 bases, V lost 1 base, and 5 bases had no gene match. The CDR3 length is 16 residues. Germline lookup yields CDR1 SSHAT and CDR2 FNYEAQ (reference sequence). CDR3 protein: CASSLGTSGGGETQYF. CDR3 nucleotide sequence: TGTGCCAGCAGCTTAGGTACTAGCGGGGGAGGAGAGACCCAGTACTTC.

The chain employs TRBV5-1 and TRBJ2-7, with TRBD1 identical over 9 bases. The CDR3 covers 14 residues. The V gene's germline CDR1 is SGHRS and CDR2 YFSETQ. The V segment lost 1 base and the J segment 6 bases; nucleotides outside the gene matches: 5. In DNA form, the CDR3 reads TGCGCCAGCAGCTTGCGGACAGGGGATTCCGAGCAGTACTTC. Translating it yields CASSLRTGDSEQYF.

The chain recombines TRBV6-5 with TRBJ1-2; the D gene is possibly TRBD1 (6 bases). Germline CDR1 is MNHEY and CDR2 is SVGAGI. Trimming removed 5 bases from V and 8 bases from J, with 21 bases in between. The CDR3 is made up of 15 amino acids. The CDR3 sequence is CASSPGGGLGGGYTF. The CDR3 DNA follows: TGTGCCAGCAGTCCCGGAGGGGGGTTGGGGGGGGGCTACACCTTC.

For the CDR3, the DNA is TGTGCCAGCAGCCGACAGGGCAATCAGCCCCAGCATTTT. As protein: CASSRQGNQPQHF. The chain uses TRBV2 and TRBJ1-5; D is perhaps TRBD1 (6 bases). This CDR3 region has 13 residues. The germline V gene has CDR1 SNHLY and CDR2 FYNNEI. Trimming shortened V by 6 bases and J by 2 bases, and 8 bases separated the two germline ends.

The chain couples TRBV10-1 to TRBJ1-1; D may be TRBD1 (5 bases). V was trimmed by 5 bases and J by 4 bases, leaving 14 bases between them. CDR1 WNHNN and CDR2 SYGVQD come from the germline V gene (reference sequence). The CDR3 is 14 residues long. For the CDR3, the DNA is TGCGCCAGCAGTAGCACGGGTAGGGGCACTGAAGCTTTCTTT. As protein: CASSSTGRGTEAFF.

The chain couples TRBV12-5 to TRBJ1-2; weak D call: TRBD1 (6 bases). V lost 1 base and J lost 3, with 12 bases in between. The CDR3 runs to 15 residues. In germline, CDR1 is LGHNT, CDR2 FRNRAP. The CDR3 here is CASGLGDKGHYGYTF. CDR3 in DNA: TGTGCTAGTGGTTTGGGGGACAAGGGACACTATGGCTACACCTTC.

V is TRBV13 and J is TRBJ1-5; 10 nucleotides match TRBD1. The ends lost 4 bases at V and 7 bases at J; junction bases unmatched: 7. The CDR3 spans 15 residues. Germline values: CDR1 PRHDT, CDR2 FYEKMQ (reference sequence). DNA for the CDR3: TGTGCCAGCAGCTCCGGGACAGGGGTAGGGCAGCCCCAGCATTTT. Protein: CASSSGTGVGQPQHF. Complete variable domain (other parts from reference TRBV13 and TRBJ1-5): AAGVIQSPRHLIKEKRETATLKCYPIPRHDTVYWYQQGPGQDPQFLISFYEKMQSDKGSIPDRFSAQQFSDYHSELNMSSLELGDSALYFCASSSGTGVGQPQHFGDGTRLSIL.

This clone was seen a single time. The chain uses TRBV2 and TRBJ2-7; D is possibly TRBD1 (5 bases). V shed 3 bases and J shed 7 bases, with 10 bases lying between them. The CDR3 has 12 amino acids. CDR1 SNHLY and CDR2 FYNNEI come from the germline V gene. The chain's CDR3 is CASSDQGREQYF. CDR3 DNA: TGTGCCAGCAGTGACCAGGGCCGAGAGCAGTACTTC.

J is TRBJ2-3 and V is TRBV14, with D uncertain. The CDR3 has 13 residues. CDR1 is SGHDN, CDR2 FVKESK, per germline. Deletions cut 0 bases from V and 5 bases from J, with 6 bases between. This CDR3 reads CASSQDSQDTQYF. For the CDR3, the DNA is TGTGCCAGCAGCCAAGATAGTCAAGATACGCAGTATTTT.

This clone has only a few counts. This sequence joins TRBV19 and TRBJ2-3, with TRBD1 as a possible D gene (6 bases). Trimming took 6 bases from V and 4 from J, leaving 11 bases between them. Germline V lookup: CDR1 LNHDA, CDR2 SQIVND (reference sequence). The length of the CDR3 is 13 residues. In DNA form, the CDR3 reads TGTGCCAGTAGCCCTGCAGGGGCAGATACGCAGTATTTT. It specifies CASSPAGADTQYF.

The chain recombines TRBV9 with TRBJ1-2; D might be TRBD1 (5 bases). Trimming shortened V by 0 bases and J by 4 bases, and 13 bases separated the two germline ends. CDR1 is SGDLS, CDR2 YYNGEE, per germline. The CDR3 extends over 15 amino acids. DNA of the CDR3: TGTGCCAGCAGCGTAGGTCCAGGGCTGAGCTATGGCTACACCTTC. As protein: CASSVGPGLSYGYTF.

This clone was detected once. The chain joins TRBV15 to TRBJ2-5; TRBD1 matches 8 bases. The better agreement between TRBJ2-7 and the DNA end casts doubt on the J call. Germline-derived CDR1 and CDR2 are LNHNV and YYDKDF (reference sequence). CDR3 length: 15 residues. The CDR3: CATSRDRQGNYEQYF. The CDR3 DNA sequence: TGTGCCACCAGCAGAGACCGACAGGGGAACTACGAGCAGTACTTC.